This T cell receptor beta chain was obtained from a study of cytomegalovirus exposure and HLA in healthy donors. Primers for the PCR totalled 60 Vbeta and 13 Jbeta. Clones were sequenced by immunoSEQ multiplex PCR, and TCRdb holds only the in-frame ones, with some missing. This table holds approximately 190,000 clones, 80% found once. The CDR3 extends over 15 amino acids. Trimming pared 4 bases from V and 5 bases from J, leaving 18 bases between. CDR1 and CDR2 (germline): SGHNT, YYREEE (reference sequence). The TCR was taken from a man in his forties in good health and CMV-seropositive. The V and J genes are TRBV5-4 and TRBJ2-5, with D possibly TRBD2 on 5 matching bases. Material for sequencing was PBMCs. CDR3 in amino acids: CASSLEASAGETQYF. The CDR3 nucleotides are TGTGCCAGCAGCCTGGAGGCCTCAGCCGGGGAGACCCAGTACTTC.